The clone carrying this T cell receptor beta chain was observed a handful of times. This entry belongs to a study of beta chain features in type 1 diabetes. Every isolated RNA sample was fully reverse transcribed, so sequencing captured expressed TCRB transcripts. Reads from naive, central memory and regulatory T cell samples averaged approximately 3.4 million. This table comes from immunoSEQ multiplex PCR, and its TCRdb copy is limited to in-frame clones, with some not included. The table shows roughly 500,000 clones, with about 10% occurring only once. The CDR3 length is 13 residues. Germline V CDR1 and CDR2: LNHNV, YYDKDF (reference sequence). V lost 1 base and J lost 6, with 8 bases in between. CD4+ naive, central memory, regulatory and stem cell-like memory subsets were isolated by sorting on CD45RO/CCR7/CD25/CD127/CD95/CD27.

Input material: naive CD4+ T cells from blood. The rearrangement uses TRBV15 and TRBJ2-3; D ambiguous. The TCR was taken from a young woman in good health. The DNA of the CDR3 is TGTGCCACCAGCAGAGCCCCGAAGGATACGCAGTATTTT. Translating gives CATSRAPKDTQYF.